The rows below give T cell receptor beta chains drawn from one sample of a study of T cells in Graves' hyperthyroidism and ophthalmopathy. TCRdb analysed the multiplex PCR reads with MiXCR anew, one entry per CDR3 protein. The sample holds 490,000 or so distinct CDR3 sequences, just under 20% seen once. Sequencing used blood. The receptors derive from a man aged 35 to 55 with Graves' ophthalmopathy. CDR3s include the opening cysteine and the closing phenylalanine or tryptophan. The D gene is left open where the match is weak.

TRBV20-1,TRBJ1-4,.,CSALGVGRGMIEKLFF
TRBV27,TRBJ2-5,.,CASSLSYRGGTQYF
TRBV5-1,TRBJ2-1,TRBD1,CASSLTRGNEQFF
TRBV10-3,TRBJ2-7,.,CAISEATGAGYEQYF
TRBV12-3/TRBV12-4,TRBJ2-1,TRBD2,CASSPTSGRNEQFF
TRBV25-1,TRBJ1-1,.,CASLGRGGIGEAFF
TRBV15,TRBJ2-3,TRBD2,CATAPGTSGFTDTQYF
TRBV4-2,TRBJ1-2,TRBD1,CASSQAGTGNSYGYTF
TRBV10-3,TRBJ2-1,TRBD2,CAIGAGESYNNEQFF
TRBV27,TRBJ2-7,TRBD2,CASSTRLAGFYEQYF
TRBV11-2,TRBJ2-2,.,CASRLRGNTGELFF
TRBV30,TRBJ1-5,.,CAWSVGNSNQPQHF
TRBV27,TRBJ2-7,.,CASRRGTGDYEQYF
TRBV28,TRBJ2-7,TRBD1,CASSTGQGPHEQYF
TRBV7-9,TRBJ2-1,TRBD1,CASSFTGGSYNEQFF
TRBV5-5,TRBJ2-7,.,CASTLGGSASLYEQYF
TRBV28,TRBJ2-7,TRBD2,CASRGTSSYEQYF
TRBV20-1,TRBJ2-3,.,CSARGLPHSTDTQYF
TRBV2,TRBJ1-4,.,CATHEGASGGTNEKLFF
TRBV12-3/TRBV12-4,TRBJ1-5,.,CASSLGLRDQPQHF
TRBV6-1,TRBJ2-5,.,CASSESRARGETQYF
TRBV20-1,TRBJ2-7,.,CSARERGTYEQYF
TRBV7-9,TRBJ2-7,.,CASSLGGKGEQYF
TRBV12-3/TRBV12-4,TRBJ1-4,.,CASSQNTGLTNEKLFF
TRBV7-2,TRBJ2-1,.,CASSFHHNEQFF
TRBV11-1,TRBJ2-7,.,CASSLEQVNYEQYF
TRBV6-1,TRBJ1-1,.,CASSPRRTLNMNTEAFF
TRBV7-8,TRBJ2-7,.,CASRPGTGQIRWEQYF
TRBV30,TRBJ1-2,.,CAWIDTRRCTF
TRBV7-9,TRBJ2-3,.,CASSLALAGTSTDTQYF
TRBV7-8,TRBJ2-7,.,CASSLNRPYEQYF
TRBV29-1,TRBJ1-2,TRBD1,CSVERDRGIYGYTF
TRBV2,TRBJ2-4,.,CASSELGAKNIQYF
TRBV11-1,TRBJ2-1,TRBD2,CASRLSSGVEQFF
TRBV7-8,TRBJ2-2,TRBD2,CASSATSGTGELFF
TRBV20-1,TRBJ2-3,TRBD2,CSARERAGGITDTQYF
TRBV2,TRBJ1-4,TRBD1,CASGLDRANEKLFF
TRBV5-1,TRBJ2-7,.,CASTPVAGSLYEQYF
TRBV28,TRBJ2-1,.,CASRSTSLFPYNEQFF
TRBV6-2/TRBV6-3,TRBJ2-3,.,CASSFWGDTQYF
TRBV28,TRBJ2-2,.,CASSTGGPGTGELFF
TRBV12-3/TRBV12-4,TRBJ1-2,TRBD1,CASSLAMTGASLYYGYTF
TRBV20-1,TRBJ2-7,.,CSAPRLEVGEQYF
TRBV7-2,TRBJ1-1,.,CASSQSGRGGGNTEAFF
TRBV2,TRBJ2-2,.,CASSDQGSTGELFF
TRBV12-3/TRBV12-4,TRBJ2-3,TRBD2,CASSFSGGGDTQYF
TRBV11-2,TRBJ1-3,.,CASSLGGNSHTIYF
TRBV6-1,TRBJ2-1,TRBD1,CASSARDRVADIQFF
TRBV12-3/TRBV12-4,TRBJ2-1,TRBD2,CASSLAGLAVSSYNEQFF